The 5 T cell receptor beta chains below come from one sample, sequenced in a study of chemoradiotherapy in HPV16-positive cancers. Produced via immunoSEQ multiplex PCR; TCRdb's table is partial and in-frame only. The repertoire consists of roughly 40,000 clones, with under 80% occurring once and the leading ten covering more than 4.5%. The sequenced sample was blood, obtained from a patient who underwent chemoradiotherapy. The receptors come from a human donor with HPV-associated anogenital cancer.

The chain uses TRBV6-5 and TRBJ1-2; a weak D match, TRBD1 (6 bases). Trimming took off 8 bases at V and 4 bases at J, with 17 bases between the two ends. CDR3 length: 14 residues. In germline, CDR1 is MNHEY, CDR2 SVGAGI. CDR3 in amino acids: CASSLGGASYGYTF. The CDR3 coding sequence is TGTGCCAGCTCCTTGGGGGGGGCTAGCTATGGCTACACCTTC.

Only a few counts were recorded for this clone. This chain links TRBV7-8 with TRBJ1-5; TRBD1 matches 7 bases. The CDR3 length is 16 residues. CDR1 is SGHVS, CDR2 FQNEAQ, per germline. Trimming cost V 4 bases and J 1 base; bases outside gene matches: 7. The DNA for the CDR3 is TGTGCCAGCAGCTCACCTTACAGGGGCAGCAATCAGCCCCAGCATTTT. The encoded protein is CASSSPYRGSNQPQHF.

The chain is built from TRBV6-4 and TRBJ2-2; D possibly uses TRBD1 or TRBD2 (6 bases each). This CDR3 is 13 amino acids long. Trimming left V 5 bases short and J 7 bases short, with 11 bases between. Germline values: CDR1 MRHNA, CDR2 SNTAGT. CDR3 region: CASSPGAGGELFF. CDR3 DNA sequence: TGTGCCAGCAGTCCGGGGGCTGGCGGGGAGCTGTTTTTT.

The chain has TRBV2 and TRBJ2-3; D perhaps matches TRBD1 (5 bases). This CDR3 region has 16 residues. V was trimmed by 9 bases and J by 2 bases, leaving 21 bases between them. Germline CDR1 SNHLY, CDR2 FYNNEI. The CDR3 DNA reads as TGTGCCAGGGGGCGGACGCCGCGAACCGACACAGATACGCAGTATTTT. This gives the protein CARGRTPRTDTDTQYF.

This clone turned up a few times. This chain joins TRBV10-3 and TRBJ1-6; D not certain. Between the trimmed V and J ends, which lost 6 bases and 7 bases, there was a span of 16 bases. Germline V gene sequence: CDR1 ENHRY, CDR2 SYGVKD. The CDR3 has 15 residues. The CDR3 sequence is CAIRPGLEGNSPLHF. Written as DNA, the CDR3 is TGTGCCATCAGGCCCGGTCTTGAGGGCAATTCACCCCTCCACTTT.